One sample yielded the 22 T cell receptor beta chains listed below, sequenced in a study of siplizumab effects on memory and regulatory T cells. Some clones are missing from TCRdb's copy, which holds only in-frame ones; the method was immunoSEQ multiplex PCR. Altogether fewer than 120,000 clones are present, 80% to 95% being singletons, with the ten largest covering 1% to 1.5%. Sequencing used CD4+ T cells sorted from blood. Receptor source: a human donor in good health.

The rearrangement uses TRBV5-1 and TRBJ1-1; D may be TRBD1 (6 bases). Germline CDR1 is SGHRS and CDR2 is YFSETQ. The germline V and J ends were trimmed by 1 base and 6 bases, with 16 bases remaining between them. The CDR3 has 15 residues. CDR3 nucleotides: TGCGCCAGCAGCTTGCCGGGGAGGGGGGTGTCTGAAGCTTTCTTT. It is translated as CASSLPGRGVSEAFF. The full variable domain, rest sourced from reference TRBV5-1 and TRBJ1-1, is KAGVTQTPRYLIKTRGQQVTLSCSPISGHRSVSWYQQTPGQGLQFLFEYFSETQRNKGNFPGRFSGRQFSNSRSEMNVSTLELGDSALYLCASSLPGRGVSEAFFGQGTRLTVV.

This chain uses TRBV6-1 with TRBJ2-7; 8 bases fit TRBD2. The CDR3 is 10 residues long. Germline values: CDR1 MNHNS, CDR2 SASEGT. V trimming: 4 bases; J trimming: 13 bases; junction bases outside the gene matches: 3. CDR3 protein: CASSAGGIYF. CDR3 coding DNA: TGTGCCAGCAGTGCGGGAGGGATATACTTC.

The chain has TRBV5-4 and TRBJ2-2; D unclear. The CDR3 sequence is 16 residues long. Germline CDR1 reads SGHNT; CDR2 reads YYREEE (reference sequence). The germline V and J ends were trimmed by 4 bases and 1 base, with 14 bases remaining between them. CDR3 protein: CASSRRAARNTGELFF. CDR3 nucleotide sequence: TGTGCCAGCAGCCGAAGGGCAGCCCGGAACACCGGGGAGCTGTTTTTT. Combining the CDR3 with reference TRBV5-4 and TRBJ2-2 gives the whole variable domain ETGVTQSPTHLIKTRGQQVTLRCSSQSGHNTVSWYQQALGQGPQFIFQYYREEENGRGNFPPRFSGLQFPNYSSELNVNALELDDSALYLCASSRRAARNTGELFFGEGSRLTVL.

This sequence joins TRBV5-4 and TRBJ2-2; tentatively, D is TRBD2 (7 bases). V was trimmed by 2 bases and J by 4 bases, leaving 15 bases between them. Germline CDR1 and CDR2: SGHNT and YYREEE (reference sequence). The CDR3 contains 16 residues. The chain's CDR3 is CASSFKGGGPTGELFF. The CDR3 coding sequence is TGTGCCAGCAGCTTTAAGGGCGGGGGCCCCACCGGGGAGCTGTTTTTT.

The rearrangement joins TRBV19 to TRBJ1-2; tentative D call: TRBD1 (5 bases). Germline-derived CDR1 and CDR2 are LNHDA and SQIVND (reference sequence). V was shortened by 8 bases and J by 7 bases, with 20 bases between the two germline ends. The CDR3 spans 14 residues. The CDR3 loop reads CASANPGHRRGYTF. CDR3 coding DNA: TGTGCCAGTGCGAACCCGGGGCACAGACGTGGCTACACCTTC. Complete variable domain (other parts from reference TRBV19 and TRBJ1-2): DGGITQSPKYLFRKEGQNVTLSCEQNLNHDAMYWYRQDPGQGLRLIYYSQIVNDFQKGDIAEGYSVSREKKESFPLTVTSAQKNPTAFYLCASANPGHRRGYTFGSGTRLTVV.

The gene calls are TRBV7-9 and TRBJ2-5, with 11 bases aligning to TRBD1. The CDR3 has 16 amino acids. Germline CDR1 reads SEHNR; CDR2 reads FQNEAQ (reference sequence). J was trimmed by 6 bases and V by 1 base; bases with no gene match: 7. The CDR3 spells CASSLVGQGGWQTQYF. CDR3 in DNA: TGTGCCAGCAGCTTAGTGGGACAGGGGGGGTGGCAGACCCAGTACTTC.

This chain links TRBV7-2 with TRBJ1-2; the D is unclear. The germline CDR1 and CDR2 sequences are SGHTA and FQGNSA. Trimming stripped 5 bases from V and 0 bases from J, with 7 bases between. The CDR3 extends over 13 amino acids. The CDR3 here is CASSLTTNYGYTF. CDR3 coding DNA: TGTGCCAGCAGCCTTACCACTAACTATGGCTACACCTTC.

This clone was observed once. The chain has TRBV6-5 and TRBJ2-3, with D uncertain. Germline V gene data show CDR1 as MNHEY and CDR2 as SVGAGI. This CDR3 has 12 amino acids. V was cut by 6 bases and J by 2 bases, with 6 bases left in between. The CDR3 bases are TGTGCCAGCAGCAGCCCCACAGATACGCAGTATTTT. Its protein is CASSSPTDTQYF.

This chain links TRBV7-9 with TRBJ1-1; 9 bases match TRBD1. The junction had 10 bases not matched to a gene; V was cut back by 5 bases and J by 3 bases. Germline CDR1 and CDR2: SEHNR and FQNEAQ (reference sequence). This CDR3 region has 16 residues. In nucleotides, the CDR3 is TGTGCCAGCAGCCCCACAGGGGGCCCAGGGGACACTGAAGCTTTCTTT. It encodes CASSPTGGPGDTEAFF.

J is TRBJ1-2 and V is TRBV6-5; D might be TRBD1 (5 bases). Germline values: CDR1 MNHEY, CDR2 SVGAGI. The CDR3 runs to 13 residues. V was clipped by 6 bases and J by 0 bases, with 8 bases between them. CDR3 loop: CASRATANYGYTF. The CDR3 bases are TGTGCCAGCAGAGCGACAGCTAACTATGGCTACACCTTC.

The chain joins TRBV7-2 to TRBJ2-1; 13 bases map to TRBD2. There are 15 residues in the CDR3. CDR1 and CDR2 (germline): SGHTA, FQGNSA. J was trimmed by 7 bases and V by 6 bases; bases with no gene match: 6. The CDR3 bases are TGTGCCAGCAGTTCTAGGACTAGCGGGGGAAATGAGCAGTTCTTC. Its protein product is CASSSRTSGGNEQFF.

V is TRBV2 and J is TRBJ2-5; 12 bases are shared with TRBD2. The J segment lost 11 bases and the V segment lost 6 bases, leaving 7 bases of the junction unmatched. Germline CDR1 SNHLY, CDR2 FYNNEI. The CDR3 is made up of 13 amino acids. As DNA, the CDR3 is TGTGCCAGCAGCGCACTAGCGGGGGGTGGTCAGTACTTC. It yields the protein CASSALAGGGQYF.

The chain links TRBV7-3 to TRBJ2-1; TRBD2 matches at 7 bases. The CDR3 is made up of 17 amino acids. CDR1 is SGHTA and CDR2 is FQGTGA in the germline V gene. With V trimmed by 2 bases and J by 0 bases, 7 bases remained unmatched. The CDR3 loop is CASSLAGVGSSYNEQFF. The CDR3 DNA reads TGTGCCAGCAGCTTAGCGGGAGTAGGGAGCTCCTACAATGAGCAGTTCTTC.

On this clone: The sample contains more than one DNA sequence encoding this CDR3. The V and J genes are TRBV27 and TRBJ1-2; 7 nucleotides align to TRBD1. The CDR3 is made up of 16 amino acids. V lost 2 bases, J lost 7 bases, and 13 bases stayed unmatched. CDR1 is MNHEY and CDR2 is SMNVEV in the germline V gene (reference sequence). CDR3 nucleotides: TGTGCCAGCAGTTTAGGACCTGGACAGGCATACAGTGGCTACACCTTC. Translating it yields CASSLGPGQAYSGYTF.

This sequence joins TRBV19 and TRBJ1-2; D is unclear. The CDR3 is made up of 15 amino acids. The V end lost 5 bases, the J end lost 2 bases, and 15 bases lay between the germline ends. Germline V lookup: CDR1 LNHDA, CDR2 SQIVND (reference sequence). The CDR3 DNA reads as TGTGCCAGTAGTCCGGTCCTGACTGTAAACTATGGCTACACCTTC. The encoded protein is CASSPVLTVNYGYTF. The full variable domain, completed using reference TRBV19 and TRBJ1-2, is DGGITQSPKYLFRKEGQNVTLSCEQNLNHDAMYWYRQDPGQGLRLIYYSQIVNDFQKGDIAEGYSVSREKKESFPLTVTSAQKNPTAFYLCASSPVLTVNYGYTFGSGTRLTVV.

The chain carries TRBV19 and TRBJ2-1; 7 bases line up with TRBD2. The germline CDR1 and CDR2 sequences are LNHDA and SQIVND (reference sequence). The CDR3 runs to 16 residues. V was pared by 2 bases and J by 1 base, with 5 bases of the junction left unmatched. The CDR3 sequence is CASSIIPGGSYNEQFF. In DNA form, the CDR3 reads TGTGCCAGTAGTATAATCCCGGGGGGATCCTACAATGAGCAGTTCTTC.

Only one count was recorded for this clone. This sequence joins TRBV7-2 and TRBJ1-1, with D perhaps TRBD1 (6 bases). The germline V gene has CDR1 SGHTA and CDR2 FQGNSA. V gave up 1 base and J gave up 7 bases, with 10 bases separating them. The CDR3 spans 13 residues. The CDR3 bases are TGTGCCAGCAGCTTAGGTGTCAGGGGTGAAGCTTTCTTT. As protein: CASSLGVRGEAFF.

This clone is medium-sized. The V call is TRBV4-2, the J call TRBJ2-7; 12 bases fit TRBD1. The CDR3 contains 14 residues. Germline loops: CDR1 LGHNA, CDR2 YNFKEQ. Germline trimming cut 4 bases from V and 4 bases from J; bases unmatched to any gene: 2. CDR3: CASSRGQGAYEQYF. CDR3 nucleotide sequence: TGTGCCAGCAGCCGGGGACAGGGGGCTTACGAGCAGTACTTC.

V is TRBV4-2 and J is TRBJ2-5; 13 bases are a match to TRBD2. The V gene's germline CDR1 is LGHNA and CDR2 YNFKEQ. This CDR3 region has 17 residues. V dropped 5 bases and J dropped 2; count of bases not matched to a gene: 8. CDR3 sequence reads: CASSSRLAGGLQETQYF. CDR3 DNA sequence: TGTGCCAGCAGCTCAAGACTAGCGGGGGGCTTACAAGAGACCCAGTACTTC.

The chain carries TRBV7-8 and TRBJ2-2; the D gene is possibly TRBD2 (6 bases). V was pared by 1 base and J by 4 bases, with 16 bases between. The CDR3 consists of 17 residues. Looked up from germline, CDR1 is SGHVS and CDR2 is FQNEAQ. Here the CDR3 DNA reads TGTGCCAGCAGCTTAGAACTCACGCTCGGGGGCACCGGGGAGCTGTTTTTT. Its protein product is CASSLELTLGGTGELFF.

V gene TRBV29-1 combines with J gene TRBJ2-6; TRBD2 might be the D (5 bases). The CDR3 length is 15 residues. In germline, CDR1 is SQVTM, CDR2 ANQGSEA. The V and J ends lost 5 bases and 0 bases respectively, with 11 bases between them. The CDR3 bases are TGCAGCGTTCGGCAGCGGAACTCTGGGGCCAACGTCCTGACTTTC. Translated: CSVRQRNSGANVLTF.

The chain uses TRBV18 and TRBJ2-1; possible D gene TRBD2, 5 bases. V lost 0 bases and J lost 10, with 10 bases in between. This CDR3 contains 13 residues. Looked up from germline, CDR1 is KGHSH and CDR2 is LQKENI. CDR3 loop: CASSPPRVWEQFF. DNA of the CDR3: TGTGCCAGCTCACCACCGAGGGTTTGGGAGCAGTTCTTC.